The sequence of this TCR beta chain was determined in a study of OX40 agonist ivuxolimab in advanced cancers. About the research overall: Dosing consisted of intravenous ivuxolimab at 0.01 to 10 mg/kg every 2 weeks. A male proportion of more than 75% was recorded, with mean age approximately 60 years and range about 23 to 90.

Concerning this clone: Its specificity is not known.

TCRdb's copy holds only in-frame clones and misses some; the assay was immunoSEQ multiplex PCR. This table has 55,000 to 65,000 clones, around 90% appearing once. Study findings and constraints: At 0.1 to 3.0 mg/kg, CD4+ and CD8+ blood T cells expanded clonally by week 6. Partial responders at 0.1-3.0 mg/kg had among the lowest clonal expansion.

Trimming shortened V by 6 bases and J by 1 base, and 16 bases separated the two germline ends. The V gene's germline CDR1 is LNHDA and CDR2 SQIVND (reference sequence). This CDR3 spans 16 amino acids. Material: CD4+ or CD8+ T cells sorted from blood, obtained in a trial of the OX40 agonist ivuxolimab. V and J are TRBV19 and TRBJ1-5; the D is unclear. This receptor was identified in an adult with an advanced solid tumor such as melanoma, head and neck, liver or kidney cancer. CDR3 sequence reads: CASRQVGERSNQPQHF. The CDR3 bases are TGTGCCAGTAGGCAGGTTGGTGAACGGAGCAATCAGCCCCAGCATTTT.